The clone carrying this T cell receptor beta chain was observed a handful of times. TCRdb re-called the RT-PCR reads through MiXCR, storing one row per CDR3 protein. The data hold about 700,000 distinct CDR3 sequences, with 13% to 15% observed a single time. V was trimmed by 4 bases and J by 6 bases, leaving 22 bases between them. The CDR3 spans 16 residues. The sequencing input was memory CD4+ T cells from blood. The chain uses TRBV12-3 or TRBV12-4 and TRBJ2-7; D may be TRBD1 or TRBD2 (6 bases each). The TCR originated in a female donor in good health, serving as a healthy control. CDR3 sequence: CASSSQGGTTLLEQYF. DNA for the CDR3: TGTGCCAGCAGTTCCCAAGGGGGGACGACCCTTCTCGAGCAGTACTTC.